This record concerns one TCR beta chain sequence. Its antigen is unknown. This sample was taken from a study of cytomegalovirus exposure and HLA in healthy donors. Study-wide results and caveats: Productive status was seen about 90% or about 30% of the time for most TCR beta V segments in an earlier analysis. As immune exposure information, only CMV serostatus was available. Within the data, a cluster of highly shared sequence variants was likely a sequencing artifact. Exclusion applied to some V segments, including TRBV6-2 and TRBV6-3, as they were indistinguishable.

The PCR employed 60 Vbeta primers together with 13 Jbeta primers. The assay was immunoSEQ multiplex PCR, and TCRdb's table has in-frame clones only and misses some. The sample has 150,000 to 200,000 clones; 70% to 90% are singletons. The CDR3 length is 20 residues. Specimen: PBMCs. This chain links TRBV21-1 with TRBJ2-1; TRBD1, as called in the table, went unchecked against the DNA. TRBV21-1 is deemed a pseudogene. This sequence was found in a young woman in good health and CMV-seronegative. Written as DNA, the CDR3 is TGTGCCAGCAGCCGAACAAGTAAAGCTGGGACAGGGGCCTCCTACAATGAGCAGTTCTTC. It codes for CASSRTSKAGTGASYNEQFF.